These 11 T cell receptor beta chains were sequenced from one sample in a study of T cells in localized non-small cell lung cancer. Libraries were prepared by immunoSEQ multiplex PCR; TCRdb keeps only in-frame clonotypes and omits some of them. Among around 1,500 clones, 22% were seen once, and the ten largest hold about 15%. Sequencing used normal lung tissue next to the tumor, obtained before any cancer treatment. Receptors were obtained from a woman aged 35 to 70 with stage I lung adenocarcinoma.

This clone was recorded only once. The chain is built from TRBV19 and TRBJ1-1, with unresolved D. CDR3 length: 13 amino acids. Germline assignment: CDR1 LNHDA and CDR2 SQIVND (reference sequence). The V end lost 5 bases, the J end lost 7 bases, and 14 bases lay between the germline ends. Written as DNA, the CDR3 is TGTGCCAGTAGTCCCCGGCCAGCGGGTGAAGCTTTCTTT. Its translation is CASSPRPAGEAFF. The whole variable domain, filled in from reference TRBV19 and TRBJ1-1, reads DGGITQSPKYLFRKEGQNVTLSCEQNLNHDAMYWYRQDPGQGLRLIYYSQIVNDFQKGDIAEGYSVSREKKESFPLTVTSAQKNPTAFYLCASSPRPAGEAFFGQGTRLTVV.

The chain is built from TRBV10-2 and TRBJ2-6; D call uncertain. Trimming took off 4 bases at V and 1 base at J, with 5 bases between the two ends. In germline, CDR1 is WSHSY, CDR2 SAAADI. The CDR3 spans 14 residues. CDR3 sequence: CASSGTSGANVLTF. CDR3 DNA sequence: TGCGCCAGCAGTGGCACGTCTGGGGCCAACGTCCTGACTTTC.

This clone is termed large. J is TRBJ1-2 and V is TRBV6-8; D not certain. Per the germline V gene, CDR1 is MNHGY and CDR2 is SAAAGT. V lost 4 bases, J lost 5 bases, and 11 bases lay in between. The CDR3 length is 13 residues. The CDR3 coding sequence is TGTGCCAGCAGTTCGCTCAGCCGGTATGGCTACACCTTC. Protein product: CASSSLSRYGYTF.

The chain is built from TRBV6-8 and TRBJ2-1; D gene ambiguous. The CDR3 runs 13 residues. V was trimmed by 4 bases and J by 10 bases, leaving 14 bases between them. Per the germline V gene, CDR1 is MNHGY and CDR2 is SAAAGT. In DNA form, the CDR3 reads TGTGCCAGCAGTTTCCTAGGGCGAAGAGAGCAGTTCTTC. This sequence encodes CASSFLGRREQFF.

This clone is medium-sized by share. V gene TRBV11-3 combines with J gene TRBJ1-5; maybe TRBD1 (5 bases). CDR1 SGHNT and CDR2 YENEEA come from the germline V gene. The V end lost 4 bases, the J end lost 4 bases, and 17 bases lay between the germline ends. This CDR3 has 16 amino acids. CDR3 nucleotide sequence: TGTGCCAGCAGCTATTTTACGGGACGCAGGAATCAGCCCCAGCATTTT. Translation: CASSYFTGRRNQPQHF.

The rearrangement joins TRBV19 to TRBJ1-2; the D is unclear. The CDR3 runs 13 residues. CDR1 is LNHDA, CDR2 SQIVND, per germline (reference sequence). Trimming cost V 6 bases and J 1 base, with 9 bases left between them. DNA of the CDR3: TGTGCCAGTAGGGGCAGTCTTAACTATGGCTACACCTTC. Its protein is CASRGSLNYGYTF.

This clone was counted only a few times. V is TRBV7-4 and J is TRBJ1-1; 7 bases are shared with TRBD1. CDR1 and CDR2 (germline): SGHVT, SQSDAQ. The V segment lost 3 bases and the J segment 4 bases; nucleotides outside the gene matches: 2. The CDR3 consists of 13 residues. CDR3 loop: CASSFPGGTEAFF. The CDR3 nucleotides read TGTGCCAGCAGCTTCCCAGGGGGCACTGAAGCTTTCTTT.

This clone is judged large. The rearrangement uses TRBV11-3 and TRBJ1-4, with D unresolved. Germline values: CDR1 SGHNT, CDR2 YENEEA. The CDR3 has 17 amino acids. V was trimmed by 5 bases and J by 0 bases, leaving 16 bases between them. CDR3 region: CASSQAASSATNEKLFF. The CDR3 DNA follows: TGTGCCAGCAGCCAAGCGGCCTCGAGTGCAACTAATGAAAAACTGTTTTTT.

CDR3 nucleotide sequence: TGTGCCAGCAGCTACCTCGGGACAGTGAATGGCTACACCTTC. It translates to CASSYLGTVNGYTF. J is TRBJ1-2 and V is TRBV14; 7 bases match TRBD1. This CDR3 is 14 amino acids long. The germline CDR1 and CDR2 sequences are SGHDN and FVKESK. The V and J ends lost 5 bases and 6 bases, in that order; junction bases with no gene match: 9.

The chain combines TRBV6-8 with TRBJ2-7; no firm D call. The germline CDR1 and CDR2 sequences are MNHGY and SAAAGT. The CDR3 consists of 15 residues. The V and J ends lost 6 bases and 5 bases respectively, with 20 bases between them. CDR3 sequence: CASSHDSHRYNEQYF. In nucleotides, the CDR3 is TGTGCCAGCAGCCACGACTCTCATCGGTACAACGAGCAGTACTTC.

The chain uses TRBV11-3 and TRBJ1-2; D is unresolved. Germline V gene lookup returns CDR1 SGHNT and CDR2 YENEEA. The CDR3 runs 14 residues. V lost 1 base to trimming and J lost 4 bases, with 10 bases between them. The DNA for the CDR3 is TGTGCCAGCAGCTTAGTTCGGCAGACCTATGGCTACACCTTC. Residues: CASSLVRQTYGYTF.